Listed below are T cell receptor beta chains from one sample, sequenced in a study of T cell responses to AZD1222 COVID-19 vaccine. TCRdb's table, derived via immunoSEQ multiplex PCR, lists solely in-frame clones and lacks some. The data hold about 130,000 clones, with over 90% observed a single time. The sample here was peripheral blood, taken on day 0 of AZD1222 vaccination. These TCRs come from an adult in good health. CDR3s include the opening cysteine and the closing phenylalanine or tryptophan. The D gene is left open where the match is weak. Clone size is not always given. Where it is, it says once, few, many or a class for expanded clones.

CDR3nt: TGTGCCAGCAGCTCCCAGGGGGACAGGGGTGGCTACACCTTC
CDR3aa: CASSSQGDRGGYTF
abundance: NA
j_gene: TRBJ1-2
v_gene: TRBV7-9
d_gene: TRBD1

CDR3nt: TGTGCCAGCAGTTATTTCGACTTTCAGCCCCAGCATTTT
CDR3aa: CASSYFDFQPQHF
abundance: once
j_gene: TRBJ1-5
v_gene: TRBV6-2/TRBV6-3
d_gene: NA

CDR3nt: TGTGCCAGCAGATTGACAGGGGGTCGTGAAAAACTGTTTTTT
CDR3aa: CASRLTGGREKLFF
abundance: NA
j_gene: TRBJ1-4
v_gene: TRBV3-1/TRBV3-2
d_gene: TRBD1

CDR3nt: TGTGCCAGCAGCATCAAAGAGCGAGGCCCTAACTATGGCTACACCTTC
CDR3aa: CASSIKERGPNYGYTF
abundance: NA
j_gene: TRBJ1-2
v_gene: TRBV21-1
d_gene: NA

CDR3nt: TGTGCCAGCAGCTTAGCCGCAGGGGGAGTGTTATTCACTGAAGCTTTCTTT
CDR3aa: CASSLAAGGVLFTEAFF
abundance: NA
j_gene: TRBJ1-1
v_gene: TRBV11-1
d_gene: TRBD1

CDR3nt: TGTGCCAGCAGCGTTACGACAGGGTGGGGGACTGAAGCTTTCTTT
CDR3aa: CASSVTTGWGTEAFF
abundance: few
j_gene: TRBJ1-1
v_gene: TRBV5-4
d_gene: TRBD1

CDR3nt: TGTGCCATCAGTGAGTCAAGGGAATATGGCTACACCTTC
CDR3aa: CAISESREYGYTF
abundance: NA
j_gene: TRBJ1-2
v_gene: TRBV10-3
d_gene: NA

CDR3nt: TGCAGCGTTGTGGACCGGGCCAGCACAGATACGCAGTATTTT
CDR3aa: CSVVDRASTDTQYF
abundance: NA
j_gene: TRBJ2-3
v_gene: TRBV29-1
d_gene: NA

CDR3nt: TGTGCCAGCAGTTTGGCAGGACAGGAGGATTTCTTT
CDR3aa: CASSLAGQEDFF
abundance: NA
j_gene: TRBJ1-1
v_gene: TRBV28
d_gene: TRBD1

CDR3nt: TGTGCCAGCAGCCTAGGGGGGACAGGGGGCAATGAGCAGTTCTTC
CDR3aa: CASSLGGTGGNEQFF
abundance: NA
j_gene: TRBJ2-1
v_gene: TRBV11-3
d_gene: TRBD1

CDR3nt: TGTGCCAGCAGTCCCCGACAGACTTCACCCCTCCACTTT
CDR3aa: CASSPRQTSPLHF
abundance: once
j_gene: TRBJ1-6
v_gene: TRBV12-3/TRBV12-4
d_gene: NA

CDR3nt: TGTGCCAGCAGCTCTACAGGTAGAGAAGCTTTCTTT
CDR3aa: CASSSTGREAFF
abundance: NA
j_gene: TRBJ1-1
v_gene: TRBV9
d_gene: NA

CDR3nt: TGTGCCAGCAACAGACGGGACTCAAACAATGAGCAGTTCTTC
CDR3aa: CASNRRDSNNEQFF
abundance: NA
j_gene: TRBJ2-1
v_gene: TRBV6-4
d_gene: NA

CDR3nt: TGTGCCAGCAGCCCCGGGACAGGGGGTCGCTACACCTTC
CDR3aa: CASSPGTGGRYTF
abundance: NA
j_gene: TRBJ1-2
v_gene: TRBV6-5
d_gene: TRBD1

CDR3nt: TGTGCCAGCAGCAAAAGCGAGTGGGGACAGGGTGATGGCTACACCTTC
CDR3aa: CASSKSEWGQGDGYTF
abundance: NA
j_gene: TRBJ1-2
v_gene: TRBV9
d_gene: TRBD1

CDR3nt: TGTGCCAGCAGCCAAGATTATCTGAACACCGGGGAGCTGTTTTTT
CDR3aa: CASSQDYLNTGELFF
abundance: NA
j_gene: TRBJ2-2
v_gene: TRBV3-1/TRBV3-2
d_gene: NA

CDR3nt: TGCAGTGCTAGCAATTTCTATGGCTACACCTTC
CDR3aa: CSASNFYGYTF
abundance: NA
j_gene: TRBJ1-2
v_gene: TRBV20-1
d_gene: NA

CDR3nt: TGTGCCAGCAGGAAAACTAGCGGGGGGGCCTACGAGCAGTACTTC
CDR3aa: CASRKTSGGAYEQYF
abundance: NA
j_gene: TRBJ2-7
v_gene: TRBV6-5
d_gene: TRBD2

CDR3nt: TGTGCCAGCAATACAGGGCTCATGAACACTGAAGCTTTCTTT
CDR3aa: CASNTGLMNTEAFF
abundance: NA
j_gene: TRBJ1-1
v_gene: TRBV6-5
d_gene: NA

CDR3nt: TGTGCCACCAGCAGAGAGGAAGGTACCTACAATGAGCAGTTCTTC
CDR3aa: CATSREEGTYNEQFF
abundance: few
j_gene: TRBJ2-1
v_gene: TRBV15
d_gene: NA

CDR3nt: TGTGCCAGCAGTATCCGGGACGGCAATCAGCCCCAGCATTTT
CDR3aa: CASSIRDGNQPQHF
abundance: NA
j_gene: TRBJ1-5
v_gene: TRBV7-8
d_gene: NA

CDR3nt: TGTGCCAGCAGTGAAGGGGCTGAAGCTTTCTTT
CDR3aa: CASSEGAEAFF
abundance: NA
j_gene: TRBJ1-1
v_gene: TRBV6-1
d_gene: NA

CDR3nt: TGTGCCAGCAGCGTCGAGGGACAGGGGTACACTGAAGCTTTCTTT
CDR3aa: CASSVEGQGYTEAFF
abundance: NA
j_gene: TRBJ1-1
v_gene: TRBV5-5
d_gene: TRBD1

CDR3nt: TGTGCCAGCAGCTCGGCGGGGGCGAATGGCTACACCTTC
CDR3aa: CASSSAGANGYTF
abundance: NA
j_gene: TRBJ1-2
v_gene: TRBV7-2
d_gene: NA

CDR3nt: TGTGCCAGCAAGGAAAACAGGGAAAGATATTCACCCCTCCACTTT
CDR3aa: CASKENRERYSPLHF
abundance: NA
j_gene: TRBJ1-6
v_gene: TRBV6-5
d_gene: NA

CDR3nt: TGTGCCATCAGGGGGGACGGGGCCAACGTCCTGACTTTC
CDR3aa: CAIRGDGANVLTF
abundance: NA
j_gene: TRBJ2-6
v_gene: TRBV10-3
d_gene: NA

CDR3nt: TGCGCCAGCAGCATTGGACAGGGTGGGAGCTATGGCTACACCTTC
CDR3aa: CASSIGQGGSYGYTF
abundance: NA
j_gene: TRBJ1-2
v_gene: TRBV5-1
d_gene: TRBD1

CDR3nt: TGTGCCAGCAACCGGGACAGGGGTGAAAAACTGTTTTTT
CDR3aa: CASNRDRGEKLFF
abundance: NA
j_gene: TRBJ1-4
v_gene: TRBV18
d_gene: TRBD1

CDR3nt: TGTGCCAGCAGTTTTCCGACGTCTTATGGCTACACCTTC
CDR3aa: CASSFPTSYGYTF
abundance: NA
j_gene: TRBJ1-2
v_gene: TRBV12-3/TRBV12-4
d_gene: NA

CDR3nt: TGTGCCAGCCCGCGCGTTAGCTTCTACGAGCAGTACTTC
CDR3aa: CASPRVSFYEQYF
abundance: once
j_gene: TRBJ2-7
v_gene: TRBV6-5
d_gene: NA

CDR3nt: TGTGCCAGCAGCCCCCAGGCAGGCTACGAGCAGTACTTC
CDR3aa: CASSPQAGYEQYF
abundance: NA
j_gene: TRBJ2-7
v_gene: TRBV6-5
d_gene: NA

CDR3nt: TGCGCCAGCAGCCAAGTAGCCAGGGGGGACTATGGCTACACCTTC
CDR3aa: CASSQVARGDYGYTF
abundance: NA
j_gene: TRBJ1-2
v_gene: TRBV4-1
d_gene: TRBD1

CDR3nt: TGTGCCAGCAGCCAACTGAGCTGGTTGAGGTCCTACGAGCAGTACTTC
CDR3aa: CASSQLSWLRSYEQYF
abundance: NA
j_gene: TRBJ2-7
v_gene: TRBV3-1/TRBV3-2
d_gene: NA

CDR3nt: TGTGCCAGCTCACCGGCGGGAAACGGGAACACTGAAGCTTTCTTT
CDR3aa: CASSPAGNGNTEAFF
abundance: NA
j_gene: TRBJ1-1
v_gene: TRBV18
d_gene: NA

CDR3nt: TGTGCCAGCAGTGCCTCGGACAGGGAAGTTGGTGGCTACACCTTC
CDR3aa: CASSASDREVGGYTF
abundance: NA
j_gene: TRBJ1-2
v_gene: TRBV6-4
d_gene: TRBD1

CDR3nt: TGTGCCAGCTCACCACCGGCCAGTTCCTCTGGAAACACCATATATTTT
CDR3aa: CASSPPASSSGNTIYF
abundance: NA
j_gene: TRBJ1-3
v_gene: TRBV18
d_gene: NA

CDR3nt: TGTGCCAGCAGCGACAGGGGATATGAGCAGTTCTTC
CDR3aa: CASSDRGYEQFF
abundance: NA
j_gene: TRBJ2-1
v_gene: TRBV11-2
d_gene: TRBD1

CDR3nt: TGTGCCATCGGGGCAGGACGGGAAAGTCTTCAAGAGACCCAGTACTTC
CDR3aa: CAIGAGRESLQETQYF
abundance: NA
j_gene: TRBJ2-5
v_gene: TRBV10-3
d_gene: NA

CDR3nt: TGTGCCAGCAGCCTCAGGGGGACAGGGGACACCTATAATTCACCCCTCCACTTT
CDR3aa: CASSLRGTGDTYNSPLHF
abundance: NA
j_gene: TRBJ1-6
v_gene: TRBV3-1/TRBV3-2
d_gene: TRBD1

CDR3nt: TGTGCCAGCAGCAACGTAGCTCGCACAGATACGCAGTATTTT
CDR3aa: CASSNVARTDTQYF
abundance: NA
j_gene: TRBJ2-3
v_gene: TRBV3-1/TRBV3-2
d_gene: NA

CDR3nt: TGTGCCAGCAGTTACCGAATTTCCTTGAACACTGAAGCTTTCTTT
CDR3aa: CASSYRISLNTEAFF
abundance: NA
j_gene: TRBJ1-1
v_gene: TRBV6-5
d_gene: NA

CDR3nt: TGTGCCAGCAGTTTCTCAAACAGGGGGAACACTGAAGCTTTCTTT
CDR3aa: CASSFSNRGNTEAFF
abundance: NA
j_gene: TRBJ1-1
v_gene: TRBV27
d_gene: TRBD1

CDR3nt: TGTGCCAGCAGCTTAGAGCCAGGGGTAAATGAAAAACTGTTTTTT
CDR3aa: CASSLEPGVNEKLFF
abundance: NA
j_gene: TRBJ1-4
v_gene: TRBV7-8
d_gene: NA

CDR3nt: TGTGCCAGCAGCCCCCGGACAGGGGAAGCTTTCTTT
CDR3aa: CASSPRTGEAFF
abundance: NA
j_gene: TRBJ1-1
v_gene: TRBV6-5
d_gene: TRBD1

CDR3nt: TGTGCCAGCACCCCGCACAGGCTCCAAGAGACCCAGTACTTC
CDR3aa: CASTPHRLQETQYF
abundance: NA
j_gene: TRBJ2-5
v_gene: TRBV11-1
d_gene: NA